This T cell receptor beta chain came from a study of Graves' ophthalmopathy and Graves' hyperthyroidism. General study findings and limits: A 13-signature model separated ophthalmopathy from stable hyperthyroidism, reaching less than 90% sensitivity and under 82% specificity cross-validated.

Per the germline V gene, CDR1 is MDHEN and CDR2 is SYDVKM. V dropped 5 bases and J dropped 1 base, with 11 bases sitting between them. The CDR3 contains 14 residues. As to this clonotype: Its antigen is unidentified.

CDR3 regions of TCR beta were amplified from RNA transcripts. A first-round RT-PCR used HTBI primers, followed by a second-round multiplex PCR. TCRdb redid the calling of the multiplex PCR reads with MiXCR, one entry per CDR3 protein. The table has 150,000 to 200,000 distinct CDR3 sequences, under 45% seen once. Presentation of ophthalmopathy in the donors involved moderate-to-severe activity, CAS ≥3, NOSPECS ≥4 and a duration under 3 months. Other autoimmune diseases, uncontrolled infections, pregnancy and lactation each led to patient exclusion. Fresh peripheral blood, around 10 ml, was the PBMC source.

V gene TRBV28 combines with J gene TRBJ1-1; D remains unclear. This TCR came from a man between 25 and 39 years old with Graves' ophthalmopathy. Sequenced: peripheral blood. CDR3 residues: CASSTEPTNTEAFF. Written as DNA, the CDR3 is TGTGCCAGCAGTACGGAACCTACGAACACTGAAGCTTTCTTT.